This T cell receptor beta chain was sequenced during a study of blood T cell repertoires in COVID-19. Study at large: Italy, Spain and the United States were the sources of the convalescent and acute COVID-19 samples. From T cells, B-cell-depleted T cells, or PBMCs came the material, which was cDNA or gDNA.

V lost 0 bases and J lost 0, with 9 bases in between. Germline CDR1 SGHTA, CDR2 FQGNSA. CDR3 length equals 15 residues. In the original processing: Nucleated cell number was recorded as an estimate derived from reference gene primer amplification. Using immunoSEQ multiplex PCR, the repertoire was profiled, and TCRdb retains in-frame clones only, with some absent. V and J calls and clone size are given by that table; D and trimming were obtained from the DNA. The top ten hold 2.5% to 3.5% of the sample, which has around 200,000 clones, about 86% seen once. Sequencing was done on a sample of peripheral blood. This TCR came from a man aged 50-60 years with active or convalescent COVID-19. The V and J genes are TRBV7-2 and TRBJ2-7; maybe TRBD1 (5 bases). CDR3 protein: CASSLAWTSSYEQYF. CDR3 coding DNA: TGTGCCAGCAGCTTAGCGTGGACAAGCTCCTACGAGCAGTACTTC.